This T cell receptor (beta chain) emerged from a study of blood T cell repertoires in COVID-19. The germline gives CDR1 MGHRA, CDR2 YSYEKL. V dropped 4 bases and J dropped 8 bases, with 20 bases sitting between them. There are 15 residues in the CDR3. Only in-frame clones appear in the TCRdb table, and some are missing; sequencing was by immunoSEQ multiplex PCR. This table has 250,000 to 300,000 clones, about 90% appearing once. The TCR originated in a human donor in a cohort exposed to, infected with or recovered from COVID-19 (not recorded which). The donor label of this sample is uncertain. Sample: PBMCs or T cells enriched from blood (not recorded which). This chain links TRBV4-1 with TRBJ1-2; D possibly corresponds to TRBD1 (5 bases). CDR3 region: CASSRVGQGRQGYTF. In DNA, the CDR3 is TGCGCCAGCAGCCGGGTGGGGCAGGGCCGCCAGGGCTACACCTTC.